These 20 T cell receptor beta chains originate from one sample sequenced in a study of T cells after yellow fever vaccination (dated by TCRdb to between 2018 and 2020). This specimen's treatment or condition label, interpreted: live attenuated yellow fever vaccine strain. Receptors were amplified or captured by 5' RACE. The instrument given in TCRdb is Illumina NovaSeq 6000. TCRdb reworked the public reads: Q25 trimming with fastp, MiXCR clone assembly, productive beta chains retained. Each CDR3 protein appears once, grouped with its most common genes and DNA. The sample includes 250,000 to 350,000 distinct CDR3 sequences, with approximately 4.5% observed a single time. The top ten clones comprise just under 20% of the sample. The sequences come from PBMCs, collected 15 days after the yellow fever booster vaccination. These receptors were collected from a man between 18 and 29 years old who received the YFV17D yellow fever vaccine.

This clonotype occurred many times. The chain uses TRBV2 and TRBJ2-2, with 11 bases matching TRBD1. V was clipped by 3 bases and J by 7 bases; unmatched bases: 4. The CDR3 runs to 15 residues. Germline CDR1 is SNHLY and CDR2 is FYNNEI. CDR3: CASSDGTGGGGELFF. The DNA of the CDR3 is TGTGCCAGCAGTGACGGGACAGGGGGTGGCGGGGAGCTGTTTTTT.

This sequence joins TRBV7-2 and TRBJ2-3; D call uncertain. V lost 5 bases, J lost 1 base, and 10 bases lay in between. Looked up from germline, CDR1 is SGHTA and CDR2 is FQGNSA. The CDR3 runs to 14 residues. The CDR3 here is CASSLTPGTDTQYF. The CDR3 DNA reads TGTGCCAGCAGCCTTACTCCTGGCACAGATACGCAGTATTTT.

This clonotype was recorded many times. This chain connects TRBV7-2 to TRBJ2-1; no clear D. Trimming took off 5 bases at V and 6 bases at J, with 17 bases between the two ends. Germline CDR1 is SGHTA and CDR2 is FQGNSA. The CDR3 consists of 15 residues. As DNA, the CDR3 is TGTGCCAGCAGCCTTGACCTCCTCTGGGGCAATGAGCAGTTCTTC. This sequence encodes CASSLDLLWGNEQFF.

The genes are TRBV10-3 and TRBJ2-1; the match to TRBD2 covers 9 bases. Germline CDR1 reads ENHRY; CDR2 reads SYGVKD. Trimming at V came to 2 bases and at J to 6 bases, leaving 8 bases not matched to a gene. The length of the CDR3 is 16 residues. CDR3 bases: TGTGCCATCAGTGAGGGCAGCGGGGGGTCCCCCAATGAGCAGTTCTTC. Protein sequence: CAISEGSGGSPNEQFF.

Many counts were recorded for this clonotype. The genes are TRBV20-1 and TRBJ1-2; D not certain. The CDR3 loop spans 12 amino acids. Germline CDR1 and CDR2: DFQATT and SNEGSKA (reference sequence). The V gene lost 5 bases and the J gene lost 3 bases, with 10 bases spanning the gap. The chain's CDR3 is CSADTQDYGYTF. CDR3 nucleotide sequence: TGCAGTGCTGACACCCAGGACTATGGCTACACCTTC.

This sequence joins TRBV4-3 and TRBJ2-3, with TRBD2 identical over 13 bases. Germline-derived CDR1 and CDR2 are LGHNA and YSLEER. CDR3 size: 18 residues. J was trimmed by 4 bases and V by 6 bases; bases with no gene match: 13. CDR3: CASSKRLAGGGVPDTQYF. The CDR3 nucleotides read TGCGCCAGCAGTAAGAGACTAGCGGGGGGCGGAGTCCCAGATACGCAGTATTTT.

The table lists this clonotype with many counts. The V call is TRBV5-1, the J call TRBJ1-4; a possible D gene is TRBD1 (6 bases). From germline, CDR1 is SGHRS and CDR2 YFSETQ. This CDR3 is 14 amino acids long. Trimming took off 10 bases at V and 0 bases at J, with 13 bases between the two ends. Written as DNA, the CDR3 is TGCGCCTCAAAACCAGGGGCAACTAATGAAAAACTGTTTTTT. This codes for CASKPGATNEKLFF. The variable domain in full, completed from reference TRBV5-1 and TRBJ1-4, reads KAGVTQTPRYLIKTRGQQVTLSCSPISGHRSVSWYQQTPGQGLQFLFEYFSETQRNKGNFPGRFSGRQFSNSRSEMNVSTLELGDSALYLCASKPGATNEKLFFGSGTQLSVL.

V gene TRBV27 combines with J gene TRBJ1-5, with 7 bases fitting TRBD1. Germline V gene sequence: CDR1 MNHEY, CDR2 SMNVEV (reference sequence). The CDR3 is made up of 15 amino acids. Trimming at V came to 4 bases and at J to 3 bases, leaving 6 bases not matched to a gene. CDR3 nucleotides: TGTGCCAGCAGTTCGCGACAGGGAGTCAATCAGCCCCAGCATTTT. Encoded protein: CASSSRQGVNQPQHF.

This clonotype was detected ten times or more. This chain uses TRBV5-1 with TRBJ1-5; 8 nucleotides agree with TRBD1. The CDR3 has 14 amino acids. Germline values: CDR1 SGHRS, CDR2 YFSETQ. The V segment lost 4 bases and the J segment 7 bases; nucleotides outside the gene matches: 7. In DNA, the CDR3 is TGCGCCAGCAGCATCGGGACAGGCGGGCAGCCCCAGCATTTT. Translated: CASSIGTGGQPQHF.

This clonotype has ten or more counts. The gene calls are TRBV14 and TRBJ2-3; a possible D gene is TRBD2 (5 bases). The CDR3 loop spans 14 amino acids. In germline, CDR1 is SGHDN, CDR2 FVKESK. The V gene lost 2 bases and the J gene lost 7 bases, with 13 bases spanning the gap. Here the CDR3 DNA reads TGTGCCAGCAGCCAATCAACAGCGGCAAATACGCAGTATTTT. This encodes CASSQSTAANTQYF.

The chain joins TRBV5-1 to TRBJ1-4; possible D gene TRBD1, 5 bases. The CDR3 is 16 residues long. Trimming stripped 4 bases from V and 4 bases from J, with 17 bases between. From germline, CDR1 is SGHRS and CDR2 YFSETQ. The CDR3 reads CASSELGLGDNEKLFF. DNA for the CDR3: TGCGCCAGCAGCGAGCTTGGCTTGGGGGATAATGAAAAACTGTTTTTT. The full variable domain, with the rest looked up from reference TRBV5-1 and TRBJ1-4, is KAGVTQTPRYLIKTRGQQVTLSCSPISGHRSVSWYQQTPGQGLQFLFEYFSETQRNKGNFPGRFSGRQFSNSRSEMNVSTLELGDSALYLCASSELGLGDNEKLFFGSGTQLSVL.

The genes are TRBV11-2 and TRBJ2-1, with 7 bases that match TRBD2. The junction had 11 bases not matched to a gene; V was cut back by 4 bases and J by 2 bases. From germline, CDR1 is SGHAT and CDR2 FQNNGV. This CDR3 contains 17 residues. Here the CDR3 DNA reads TGTGCCAGCAGCTCGCAAAAAGCGGGGACGACCTACAATGAGCAGTTCTTC. Its protein product is CASSSQKAGTTYNEQFF.

This clonotype was counted at least ten times. The chain carries TRBV5-5 and TRBJ1-6, with TRBD1 matching over 7 bases. The germline V gene has CDR1 SGHKS and CDR2 YYEKEE (reference sequence). The CDR3 totals 17 residues. Trimming cost V 2 bases and J 7 bases; bases outside gene matches: 12. CDR3 coding DNA: TGTGCCAGCAGCTTCGGATTCGACAGGGTGATGAATTCACCCCTCCACTTT. Protein sequence: CASSFGFDRVMNSPLHF.

This clonotype occurred a few times. The V call is TRBV5-6, the J call TRBJ1-2; maybe TRBD1 (6 bases). The CDR3 is made up of 14 amino acids. Between the trimmed V and J ends, which lost 3 bases and 5 bases, there was a span of 14 bases. Germline loops: CDR1 SGHDT, CDR2 YYEEEE. The CDR3 region is CASSSLDRFYGYTF. The CDR3 coding sequence is TGTGCCAGCAGCTCATTGGACAGATTTTATGGCTACACCTTC. The variable domain in full, with the rest retrieved from reference TRBV5-6 and TRBJ1-2, is DAGVTQSPTHLIKTRGQQVTLRCSPKSGHDTVSWYQQALGQGPQFIFQYYEEEERQRGNFPDRFSGHQFPNYSSELNVNALLLGDSALYLCASSSLDRFYGYTFGSGTRLTVV.

The sample holds a few counts of this clonotype. The chain has TRBV7-2 and TRBJ2-1; TRBD2 aligns across 11 bases. The V segment lost 4 bases and the J segment 4 bases; nucleotides outside the gene matches: 9. The CDR3 totals 17 residues. CDR1 is SGHTA, CDR2 FQGNSA, per germline. CDR3 loop: CASSSRSLAGGYNEQFF. CDR3 DNA: TGTGCCAGCAGCTCCCGTTCGCTAGCGGGGGGATACAATGAGCAGTTCTTC.

This clonotype was counted at least ten times. This chain uses TRBV6-2 or TRBV6-3 with TRBJ2-1; D remains ambiguous. CDR1 MNHEY and CDR2 SVGEGT come from the germline V gene. The V and J ends lost 2 bases and 4 bases respectively, with 6 bases between them. This CDR3 comprises 13 residues. The CDR3 reads CASSYELYNEQFF. The CDR3 coding sequence is TGTGCCAGCAGTTACGAGCTTTACAATGAGCAGTTCTTC.

This clonotype came up a few times. The chain has TRBV10-3 and TRBJ2-4, with D possibly matching TRBD2 (5 bases). CDR1 ENHRY and CDR2 SYGVKD come from the germline V gene. The CDR3 is made up of 10 amino acids. Between the trimmed V and J ends, which lost 6 bases and 12 bases, there was a span of 9 bases. This chain's CDR3 is CAISREAQYF. As DNA, the CDR3 is TGTGCCATCAGCCGGGAAGCTCAGTACTTC.

CDR3 DNA: TGCGCCAGCAGCGTAAAGGGTGTTGAGGAGACCCAGTACTTC. Translating it yields CASSVKGVEETQYF. The chain joins TRBV5-1 to TRBJ2-5; D gene ambiguous. Germline values: CDR1 SGHRS, CDR2 YFSETQ. This CDR3 has 14 amino acids. V was clipped by 4 bases and J by 5 bases, with 15 bases between them.

This clonotype was counted many times. The chain links TRBV7-9 to TRBJ1-5; maybe TRBD1 (6 bases). The CDR3 is 15 residues long. CDR1 SEHNR and CDR2 FQNEAQ come from the germline V gene (reference sequence). V shed 5 bases and J shed 7 bases, with 18 bases lying between them. CDR3 DNA sequence: TGTGCCAGCAGCAATCCGCAGGGAGGGGGGCAGCCCCAGCATTTT. Protein product: CASSNPQGGGQPQHF.

This clonotype was recorded at least ten times. J is TRBJ2-1 and V is TRBV4-1, with D perhaps matching TRBD1 (5 bases). The CDR3 is 16 residues long. The germline CDR1 and CDR2 sequences are MGHRA and YSYEKL. Trimming removed 1 base at V and 0 bases at J, with 10 bases between. The CDR3 nucleotides read TGCGCCAGCAGCCAAGTGGACATTATCTCCTACAATGAGCAGTTCTTC. Its translation: CASSQVDIISYNEQFF.